The next 21 T cell receptor beta chains were all read from a single sample in a study of blood T cell repertoires in COVID-19. Method: immunoSEQ multiplex PCR; TCRdb's copy keeps in-frame clones and lacks some. The sample includes hundreds of thousands of clones, roughly nine tenths of them seen just once. The specimen sequenced was peripheral blood. The receptor set was obtained from a woman aged 60-70 years who had recovered from COVID-19.

CDR3 bases: TGTGCCAGTAGTATTGCAGGGGGGTCGGGCGAGCAGTACTTC. Translated: CASSIAGGSGEQYF. The chain couples TRBV19 to TRBJ2-7, with D possibly TRBD1 on 7 matching bases. V dropped 3 bases and J dropped 6 bases, with 15 bases sitting between them. The CDR3 has 14 amino acids. Germline-derived CDR1 and CDR2 are LNHDA and SQIVND (reference sequence).

The chain employs TRBV6-5 and TRBJ2-3; possible D gene TRBD2, 5 bases. CDR3 length equals 14 residues. V gave up 2 bases and J gave up 5 bases, with 11 bases separating them. Germline V CDR1 and CDR2: MNHEY, SVGAGI. In nucleotides, the CDR3 is TGTGCCAGCAGTTACATACCCCGGGGAGATACGCAGTATTTT. Its protein product is CASSYIPRGDTQYF.

The rearrangement joins TRBV10-3 to TRBJ1-3, with TRBD1 as a possible D gene (6 bases). V was clipped by 0 bases and J by 4 bases, with 16 bases between them. This CDR3 is built from 17 residues. Germline CDR1 ENHRY, CDR2 SYGVKD. Here the CDR3 reads CAISESRATGTGNTIYF. CDR3 nucleotides: TGTGCCATCAGTGAGTCCCGCGCGACAGGTACCGGAAACACCATATATTTT.

The chain links TRBV2 to TRBJ2-7; a possible D gene is TRBD1 (6 bases). The germline V gene encodes CDR1 SNHLY and CDR2 FYNNEI. CDR3 length equals 14 residues. V gave up 7 bases and J gave up 4 bases, with 17 bases separating them. The CDR3 sequence is CASTTSQGWYEQYF. The DNA of the CDR3 is TGTGCCAGCACCACTTCCCAGGGGTGGTACGAGCAGTACTTC.

The chain uses TRBV9 and TRBJ1-6, with 7 positions matching TRBD1. This CDR3 spans 16 amino acids. Germline V CDR1 and CDR2: SGDLS, YYNGEE. The trim removed 4 bases at V and 1 base at J, leaving 5 bases unmatched. CDR3 protein: CASSRETGSYNSPLHF. CDR3 nucleotide sequence: TGTGCCAGCAGCCGAGAGACAGGGTCCTATAATTCACCCCTCCACTTT. Full variable domain (remainder filled in from reference TRBV9 and TRBJ1-6): DSGVTQTPKHLITATGQRVTLRCSPRSGDLSVYWYQQSLDQGLQFLIQYYNGEERAKGNILERFSAQQFPDLHSELNLSSLELGDSALYFCASSRETGSYNSPLHFGNGTRLTVT.

V is TRBV6-2 or TRBV6-3 and J is TRBJ2-7; TRBD2 agrees at 8 bases. V gave up 8 bases and J gave up 2 bases; unmatched junction bases: 5. The CDR3 is 13 amino acids. Germline-derived CDR1 and CDR2 are MNHEY and SVGEGT. The CDR3 sequence: CASCLAGPYEQYF. CDR3 bases: TGTGCCAGCTGTTTAGCGGGGCCCTACGAGCAGTACTTC.

The CDR3 sequence is CASQPRRGSTDTQYF. CDR3 coding DNA: TGTGCCAGCCAGCCACGGCGGGGGAGCACAGATACGCAGTATTTT. This sequence joins TRBV27 and TRBJ2-3, with 7 bases aligning to TRBD2. The CDR3 has 15 residues. The germline V gene has CDR1 MNHEY and CDR2 SMNVEV (reference sequence). Trimming removed 8 bases from V and 0 bases from J; junction bases left unmatched: 8.

V and J are TRBV12-3 or TRBV12-4 and TRBJ2-2; TRBD1 might be the D (6 bases). The CDR3 runs 13 residues. V dropped 8 bases and J dropped 5 bases, with 12 bases sitting between them. CDR3 loop: CASSNQGTGELFF. The CDR3 DNA follows: TGTGCCAGCTCTAATCAGGGGACCGGGGAGCTGTTTTTT.

Only a few counts were recorded for this clone. The genes are TRBV6-5 and TRBJ1-2; D is perhaps TRBD1 (6 bases). The CDR3 covers 14 residues. Germline values: CDR1 MNHEY, CDR2 SVGAGI. V was pared by 5 bases and J by 0 bases, with 10 bases between. The CDR3 sequence: CASSRDTTNYGYTF. Written as DNA, the CDR3 is TGTGCCAGCAGTCGGGACACCACTAACTATGGCTACACCTTC.

This clone has just one count. The genes are TRBV7-3 and TRBJ2-7, with a possible D match to TRBD2 (6 bases). CDR3 length: 15 residues. The V and J ends lost 2 bases and 1 base respectively, with 12 bases between them. Germline CDR1 is SGHTA and CDR2 is FQGTGA. The CDR3 is CASSLGGGLSYEQYF. The DNA for the CDR3 is TGTGCCAGCAGCTTAGGTGGGGGGTTATCCTACGAGCAGTACTTC.

J is TRBJ1-5 and V is TRBV7-9; D gene uncertain. Germline-derived CDR1 and CDR2 are SEHNR and FQNEAQ (reference sequence). The CDR3 runs 16 residues. The V end was cut by 1 base, the J end by 0 bases, with 10 bases between. The DNA for the CDR3 is TGTGCCAGCAGCTTAGGTGCAGGTAGTAGCAATCAGCCCCAGCATTTT. Protein product: CASSLGAGSSNQPQHF.

J is TRBJ2-5 and V is TRBV5-4; 8 nucleotides align to TRBD1. CDR1 and CDR2 from the germline V gene are SGHNT and YYREEE (reference sequence). The CDR3 loop spans 13 amino acids. Trimming cost V 4 bases and J 5 bases; bases outside gene matches: 4. CDR3 region: CASSNQGAETQYF. CDR3 DNA: TGTGCCAGCAGCAACCAGGGGGCTGAGACCCAGTACTTC.

The J gene is TRBJ1-2, the V gene TRBV3-1 (or the pseudogene TRBV3-2); perhaps TRBD1 as D (5 bases). Germline V CDR1 and CDR2: LGHDT, YNNKEL (reference sequence). This CDR3 comprises 13 residues. V was pared by 1 base and J by 8 bases, with 11 bases between. The CDR3 nucleotides read TGTGCCAGCAGCCAAGTTGGGGGGGACGGCTACACCTTC. Residues: CASSQVGGDGYTF.

The genes are TRBV19 and TRBJ2-7; TRBD1 matches at 9 bases. This CDR3 is 17 amino acids long. Per the germline V gene, CDR1 is LNHDA and CDR2 is SQIVND (reference sequence). V gave up 5 bases and J gave up 4 bases; unmatched junction bases: 15. The CDR3 coding sequence is TGTGCCAGTAGTGTCACTCTCGGGACAGGGTATAGATACGAGCAGTACTTC. Protein product: CASSVTLGTGYRYEQYF.

The rearrangement links TRBV20-1 to TRBJ1-2; a weak D match, TRBD1 (6 bases). V was clipped by 4 bases and J by 2 bases, with 20 bases between them. Looked up from germline, CDR1 is DFQATT and CDR2 is SNEGSKA (reference sequence). There are 16 residues in the CDR3. CDR3 sequence: CSATEMGAGGNYGYTF. The CDR3, as DNA: TGCAGTGCTACTGAGATGGGGGCAGGTGGAAACTATGGCTACACCTTC.

The chain joins TRBV11-3 to TRBJ2-7; 9 nucleotides align to TRBD1. From germline, CDR1 is SGHNT and CDR2 YENEEA. Losses at the gene ends were 4 bases for V and 11 bases for J; bases not matched to a gene: 9. This CDR3 has 13 amino acids. DNA for the CDR3: TGTGCCAGCAGCTCCCTAGGGACAGGGAGAAAGTACTTC. Translated, it gives CASSSLGTGRKYF.

V usage is TRBV28 and J usage is TRBJ2-7; 7 positions agree with TRBD1. Looked up from germline, CDR1 is MDHEN and CDR2 is SYDVKM. CDR3 length: 16 amino acids. Trimming removed 4 bases from V and 0 bases from J; junction bases left unmatched: 9. The CDR3 reads CASSSTGAKSSYEQYF. CDR3 nucleotide sequence: TGTGCCAGCAGTTCCACAGGGGCAAAAAGCTCCTACGAGCAGTACTTC.

In this sample, this clone turned up once. The genes are TRBV7-8 and TRBJ1-4, with D unresolved. Germline assignment: CDR1 SGHVS and CDR2 FQNEAQ. This CDR3 contains 15 residues. The V end lost 6 bases, the J end lost 3 bases, and 14 bases lay between the germline ends. CDR3 in DNA: TGTGCCAGCAGGACACAGCGGGTTCCTAATGAAAAACTGTTTTTT. The encoded protein is CASRTQRVPNEKLFF. Supplemented by reference TRBV7-8 and TRBJ1-4, the full variable domain reads GAGVSQSPRYKVAKRGQDVALRCDPISGHVSLFWYQQALGQGPEFLTYFQNEAQLDKSGLPSDRFFAERPEGSVSTLKIQRTQQEDSAVYLCASRTQRVPNEKLFFGSGTQLSVL.

The chain couples TRBV9 to TRBJ1-1, with 8 nucleotides matching TRBD1. The CDR3 contains 14 residues. Losses at the gene ends were 2 bases for V and 7 bases for J; bases not matched to a gene: 7. The germline V gene encodes CDR1 SGDLS and CDR2 YYNGEE. The CDR3 nucleotides read TGTGCCAGCAGCGTGACAGGGGAGAGTGGTGAAGCTTTCTTT. Residues: CASSVTGESGEAFF. Combining the CDR3 with reference TRBV9 and TRBJ1-1 gives the whole variable domain DSGVTQTPKHLITATGQRVTLRCSPRSGDLSVYWYQQSLDQGLQFLIQYYNGEERAKGNILERFSAQQFPDLHSELNLSSLELGDSALYFCASSVTGESGEAFFGQGTRLTVV.

This rearrangement joins TRBV2 to TRBJ1-1; tentative D call: TRBD1 (6 bases). This CDR3 comprises 13 residues. The V and J ends lost 5 bases and 2 bases respectively, with 9 bases between them. Germline V CDR1 and CDR2: SNHLY, FYNNEI. In DNA, the CDR3 is TGTGCCAGCAGTCTGGACAGTAACACTGAAGCTTTCTTT. It codes for CASSLDSNTEAFF.

This sequence joins TRBV28 and TRBJ2-5; maybe TRBD1 (5 bases). This CDR3 spans 14 amino acids. V lost 8 bases to trimming and J lost 2 bases, with 15 bases between them. Germline-derived CDR1 and CDR2 are MDHEN and SYDVKM. The CDR3 nucleotides are TGTGCCAGCGGACCCCAGACAGTTCAAGAGACCCAGTACTTC. Translation: CASGPQTVQETQYF. Looking up the rest from reference TRBV28 and TRBJ2-5 gives the full variable domain: DVKVTQSSRYLVKRTGEKVFLECVQDMDHENMFWYRQDPGLGLRLIYFSYDVKMKEKGDIPEGYSVSREKKERFSLILESASTNQTSMYLCASGPQTVQETQYFGPGTRLLVL.